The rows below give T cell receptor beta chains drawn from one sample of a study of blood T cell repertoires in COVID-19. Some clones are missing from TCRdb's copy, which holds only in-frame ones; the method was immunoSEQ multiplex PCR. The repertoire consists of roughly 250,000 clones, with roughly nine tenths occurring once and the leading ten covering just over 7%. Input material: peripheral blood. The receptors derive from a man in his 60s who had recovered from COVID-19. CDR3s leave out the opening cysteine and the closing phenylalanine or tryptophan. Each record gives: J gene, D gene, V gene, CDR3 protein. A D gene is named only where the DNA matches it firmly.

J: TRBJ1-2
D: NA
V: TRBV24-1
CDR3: ATSFNEGYT

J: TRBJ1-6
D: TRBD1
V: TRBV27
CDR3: ASSGTAYNSPLH

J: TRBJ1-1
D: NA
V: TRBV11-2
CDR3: ASSFTGMNTEAF

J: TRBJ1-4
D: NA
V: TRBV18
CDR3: ASSRVEKLF

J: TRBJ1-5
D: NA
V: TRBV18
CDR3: ASSPGANQPQH

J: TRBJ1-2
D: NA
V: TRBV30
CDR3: AWRLDRVYGYT

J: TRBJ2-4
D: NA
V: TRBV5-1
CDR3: ASSLDGLAKNIQY

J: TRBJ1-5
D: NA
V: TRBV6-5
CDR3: ASGAGAINQPQH

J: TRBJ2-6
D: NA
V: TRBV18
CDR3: ASSTTPSSGANVLT

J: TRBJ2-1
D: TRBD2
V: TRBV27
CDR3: ASRRSPGDGAGGEQF

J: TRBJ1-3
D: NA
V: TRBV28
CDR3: ASSQRRGGNTIY

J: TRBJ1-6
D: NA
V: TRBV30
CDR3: AWSVLGVSSPLH

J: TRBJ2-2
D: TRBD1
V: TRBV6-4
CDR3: ASSDPRGKSGQANTGELF

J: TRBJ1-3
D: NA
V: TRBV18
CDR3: ASSRQVQGSGNTIY

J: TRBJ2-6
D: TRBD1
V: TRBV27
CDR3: ASRGQGHSGANVLT

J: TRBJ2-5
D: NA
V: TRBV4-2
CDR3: ASSQDRLGGETQY

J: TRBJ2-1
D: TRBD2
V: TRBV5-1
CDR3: ASSGTPGLAGESSYNEQF

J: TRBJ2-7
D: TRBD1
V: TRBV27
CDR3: ASSRNVDRGQQY

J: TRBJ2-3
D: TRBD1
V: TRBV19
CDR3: ASSIRDRVSDTQY

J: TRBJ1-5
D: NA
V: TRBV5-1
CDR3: ASSLEGAGQPQH

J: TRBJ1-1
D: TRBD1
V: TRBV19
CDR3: ASKTDRGLLDTEAF

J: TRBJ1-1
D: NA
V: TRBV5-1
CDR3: ASSPGGFGNTEAF

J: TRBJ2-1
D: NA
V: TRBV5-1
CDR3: ASSLGQGTYPYNEQF

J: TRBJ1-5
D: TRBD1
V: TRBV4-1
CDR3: ASRSNRGLGQPQH

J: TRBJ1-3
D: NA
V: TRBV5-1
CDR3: ASSLNRHSGNTIY

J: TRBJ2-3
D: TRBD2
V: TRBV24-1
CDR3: ATSNGGARDTQY

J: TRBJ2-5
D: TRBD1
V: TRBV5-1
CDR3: ASSWGQGALETQY

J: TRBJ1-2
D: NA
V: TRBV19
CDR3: ASSNRGTYGYT

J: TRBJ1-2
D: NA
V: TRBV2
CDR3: ASSEIGAGYT

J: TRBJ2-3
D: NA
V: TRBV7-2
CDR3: ASTASLHQTQY

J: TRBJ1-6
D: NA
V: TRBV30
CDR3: AWSRREDSPLH

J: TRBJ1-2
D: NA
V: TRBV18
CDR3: ASSPSYNYGYT

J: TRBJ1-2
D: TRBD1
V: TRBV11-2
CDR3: ASSPGGGTGGT

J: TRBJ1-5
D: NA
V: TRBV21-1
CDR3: ASSPGSNQPQH

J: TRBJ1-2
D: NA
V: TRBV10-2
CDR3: ASRPTDSLHGYT